This T cell receptor (beta chain) came from a study of shared clonotypes between healthy human individuals. General observations from the study: Measured sharing among donors was expected to vary with sequencing depth.

Using immunoSEQ multiplex PCR, the repertoire was profiled, and TCRdb retains in-frame clones only, with some absent. Among roughly 2.2 million clones listed, roughly 92% were seen once. With respect to this clone: Its cognate antigen is unknown.

The specimen sequenced was naive CD4+ T cells from PBMCs. Subset reported: CD45RA+ positively selected. This TCR came from a man in his late teens or twenties in good health. Some clones in this sample may be carry-over from other donors' samples.

The CDR3 here is CASSPTSGNEQFF. DNA for the CDR3: TGTGCCAGCAGCCCTACTAGCGGCAATGAGCAGTTCTTC. The rearrangement uses TRBV7-3 and TRBJ2-1; 8 bases align to TRBD2. V trimming: 5 bases; J trimming: 6 bases; junction bases outside the gene matches: 3. The germline V gene has CDR1 SGHTA and CDR2 FQGTGA. The CDR3 spans 13 residues.